Included here is one T cell receptor (beta chain) sequence, with context. At one boundary the junction diverges from the germline segment, which might be a read error. These data come from a study of blood T cells in healthy people across ages. The CDR3 sequence is 14 residues long. Germline V gives CDR1 SGHTA, CDR2 FQGNSA. A second about 6 to 12 cycle PCR used barcoded and J-beta primers. Each cDNA molecule, via a template-switch adaptor with 12 random nucleotides, was tagged. In TCRdb, the 5' RACE reads were re-called with MiXCR into one record per CDR3 protein. The table shows about a million distinct CDR3 sequences, with roughly two fifths occurring only once.

The chain links TRBV7-2 to TRBJ1-1; no clear D gene. Sequencing was carried out using blood. The sequence came from a young man in good health. Written as DNA, the CDR3 is TGTGTCAGCAGCTTGCGGCAGATTGGCACTGAAGCTTTCTTT. This codes for CVSSLRQIGTEAFF. The full variable domain, in which reference TRBV7-2 and TRBJ1-1 provide the parts outside the CDR3, is GAGVSQSPSNKVTEKGKDVELRCDPISGHTALYWYRQSLGQGLEFLIYFQGNSAPDKSGLPSDRFSAERTGGSVSTLTIQRTQQEDSAVYLCVSSLRQIGTEAFFGQGTRLTVV.